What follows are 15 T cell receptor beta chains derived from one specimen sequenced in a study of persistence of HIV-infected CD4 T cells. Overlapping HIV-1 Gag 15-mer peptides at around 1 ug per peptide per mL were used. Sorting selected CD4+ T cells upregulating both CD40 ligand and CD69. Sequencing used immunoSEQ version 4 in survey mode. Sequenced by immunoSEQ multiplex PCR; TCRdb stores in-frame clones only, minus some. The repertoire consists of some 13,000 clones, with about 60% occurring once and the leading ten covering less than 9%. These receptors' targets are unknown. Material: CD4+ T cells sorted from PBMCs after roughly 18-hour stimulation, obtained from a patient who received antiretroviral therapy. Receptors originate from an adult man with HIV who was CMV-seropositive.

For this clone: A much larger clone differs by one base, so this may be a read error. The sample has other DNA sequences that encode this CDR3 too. CDR3 region: CASSQISGLAEAFF. CDR3 bases: TGCGCCAGCAGCCAAATTTCAGGGCTTGCTGAAGCTTTTTTT. The chain recombines TRBV4-3 with TRBJ1-1; a weak D match, TRBD1 (5 bases). Germline assignment: CDR1 LGHNA and CDR2 YSLEER. This CDR3 comprises 14 residues.

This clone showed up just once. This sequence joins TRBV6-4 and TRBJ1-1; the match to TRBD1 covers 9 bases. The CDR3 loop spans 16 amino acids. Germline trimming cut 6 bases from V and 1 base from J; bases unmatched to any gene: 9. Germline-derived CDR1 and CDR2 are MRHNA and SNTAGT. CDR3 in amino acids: CASRRTGAKGNTEAFF. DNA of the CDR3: TGTGCCAGCAGAAGGACAGGGGCAAAGGGGAACACTGAAGCTTTCTTT.

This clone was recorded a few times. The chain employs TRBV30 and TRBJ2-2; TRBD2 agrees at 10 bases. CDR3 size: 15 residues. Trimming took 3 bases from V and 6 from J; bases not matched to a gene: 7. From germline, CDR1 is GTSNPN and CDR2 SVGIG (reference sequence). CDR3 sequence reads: CAWRRLAGAAGELFF. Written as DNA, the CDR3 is TGTGCCTGGAGAAGGCTAGCGGGGGCCGCCGGGGAGCTGTTTTTT.

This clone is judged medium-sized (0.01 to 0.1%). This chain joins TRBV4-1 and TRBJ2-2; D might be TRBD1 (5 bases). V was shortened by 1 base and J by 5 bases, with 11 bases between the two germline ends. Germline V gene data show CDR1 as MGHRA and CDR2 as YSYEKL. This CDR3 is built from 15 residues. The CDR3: CASSQVLTATGELFF. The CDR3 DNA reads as TGCGCCAGCAGCCAAGTCCTGACAGCGACCGGGGAGCTGTTTTTT.

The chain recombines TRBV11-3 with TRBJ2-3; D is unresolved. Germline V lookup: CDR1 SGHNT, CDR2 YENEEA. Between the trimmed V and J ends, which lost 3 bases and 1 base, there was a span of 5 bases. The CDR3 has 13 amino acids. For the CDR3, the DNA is TGTGCCAGCAGCTTTCACGGCACAGATACGCAGTATTTT. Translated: CASSFHGTDTQYF.

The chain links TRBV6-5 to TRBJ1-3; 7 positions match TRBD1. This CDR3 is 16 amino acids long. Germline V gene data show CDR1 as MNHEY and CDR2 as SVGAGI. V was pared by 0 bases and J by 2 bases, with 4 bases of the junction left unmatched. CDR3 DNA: TGTGCCAGCAGTTACTCGGACAGGCGCACTGGAAACACCATATATTTT. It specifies CASSYSDRRTGNTIYF.

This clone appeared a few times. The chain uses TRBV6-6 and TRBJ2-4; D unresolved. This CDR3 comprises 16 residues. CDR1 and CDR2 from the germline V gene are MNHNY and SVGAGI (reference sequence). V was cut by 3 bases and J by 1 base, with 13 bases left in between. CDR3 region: CASSYMGWGAKNIQYF. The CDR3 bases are TGTGCCAGCAGTTATATGGGGTGGGGTGCCAAAAACATTCAGTACTTC.

In DNA, the CDR3 is TGTGCCAGCAGCCAAGATCGGGCAGGGGGCAGAGATACGCAGTATTTT. Protein sequence: CASSQDRAGGRDTQYF. J is TRBJ2-3 and V is TRBV3-1 (or the pseudogene TRBV3-2); 8 bases map to TRBD1. Germline assignment: CDR1 LGHDT and CDR2 YNNKEL (reference sequence). The CDR3 has 16 residues. V was pared by 0 bases and J by 5 bases, with 7 bases of the junction left unmatched.

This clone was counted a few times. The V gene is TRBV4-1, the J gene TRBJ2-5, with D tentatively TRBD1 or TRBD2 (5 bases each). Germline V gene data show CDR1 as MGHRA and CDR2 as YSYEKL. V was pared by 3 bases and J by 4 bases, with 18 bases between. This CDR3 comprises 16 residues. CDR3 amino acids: CASSHSPWGTVETQYF. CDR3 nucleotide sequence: TGCGCCAGCAGCCACTCCCCATGGGGGACGGTAGAGACCCAGTACTTC.

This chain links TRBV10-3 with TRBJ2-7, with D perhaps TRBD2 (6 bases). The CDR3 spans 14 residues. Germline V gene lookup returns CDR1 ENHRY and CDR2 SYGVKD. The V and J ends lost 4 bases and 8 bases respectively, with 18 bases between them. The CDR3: CAISGGDPGQKQYF. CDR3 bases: TGTGCCATCAGTGGGGGGGACCCCGGGCAGAAGCAGTACTTC.

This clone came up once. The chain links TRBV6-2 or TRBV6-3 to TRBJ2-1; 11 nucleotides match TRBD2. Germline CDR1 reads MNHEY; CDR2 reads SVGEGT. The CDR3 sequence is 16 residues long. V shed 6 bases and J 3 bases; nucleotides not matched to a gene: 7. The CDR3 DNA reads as TGTGCCAGCAGCCACGGGACTAGCGGATTCTACAATGAGCAGTTCTTC. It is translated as CASSHGTSGFYNEQFF.

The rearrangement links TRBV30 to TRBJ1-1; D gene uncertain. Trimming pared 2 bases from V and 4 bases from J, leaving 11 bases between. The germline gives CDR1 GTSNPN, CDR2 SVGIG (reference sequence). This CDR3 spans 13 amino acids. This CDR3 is CAWSRGERTEAFF. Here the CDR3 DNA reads TGTGCCTGGAGTCGGGGAGAGCGCACTGAAGCTTTCTTT.

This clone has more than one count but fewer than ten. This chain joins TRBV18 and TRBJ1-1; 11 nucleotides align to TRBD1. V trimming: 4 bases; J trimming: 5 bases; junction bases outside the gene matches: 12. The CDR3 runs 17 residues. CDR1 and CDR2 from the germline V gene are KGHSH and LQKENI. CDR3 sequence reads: CASSRITGTGGNTEAFF. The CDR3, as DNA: TGTGCCAGCTCACGTATTACCGGGACAGGGGGTAATACTGAAGCTTTCTTT.

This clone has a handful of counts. Here the CDR3 reads CSVAPQGGTEAFF. In DNA form, the CDR3 reads TGCAGCGTTGCACCCCAGGGGGGCACTGAAGCTTTCTTT. This chain uses TRBV29-1 with TRBJ1-1; 7 nucleotides agree with TRBD1. This CDR3 contains 13 residues. Germline V gene sequence: CDR1 SQVTM, CDR2 ANQGSEA. After removal of 4 bases from V and 4 bases from J, the junction contained 6 bases not matched to a gene.

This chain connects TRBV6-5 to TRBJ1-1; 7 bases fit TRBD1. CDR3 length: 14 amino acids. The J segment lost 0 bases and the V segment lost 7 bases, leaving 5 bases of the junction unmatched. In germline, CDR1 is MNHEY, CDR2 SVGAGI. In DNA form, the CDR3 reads TGTGCCAGCAACAGACAGGGCTTGAACACTGAAGCTTTCTTT. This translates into CASNRQGLNTEAFF.